A single sample gave rise to the 32 T cell receptor beta chains below, sequenced in a study of blood T cell repertoires in COVID-19. The table came from immunoSEQ multiplex PCR; TCRdb's copy has only in-frame clones and leaves some out. The sample shows under 400,000 clones, roughly 86% of them seen only once. The sample was PBMCs or T cells enriched from blood (not recorded which). Every receptor here comes from a woman between 25 and 40 years old who had been exposed to COVID-19.

J is TRBJ1-2 and V is TRBV7-2; 9 positions agree with TRBD1. The CDR3 covers 14 residues. V lost 4 bases and J lost 3; bases outside the gene matches: 3. Looked up from germline, CDR1 is SGHTA and CDR2 is FQGNSA. The CDR3 DNA reads TGTGCCAGCAGCTGGACAGGGGCGGACTATGGCTACACCTTC. This encodes CASSWTGADYGYTF.

The sample holds a few counts of this clone. V usage is TRBV28 and J usage is TRBJ2-7; 7 bases agree with TRBD1. CDR1 is MDHEN, CDR2 SYDVKM, per germline. The CDR3 totals 18 residues. The trim removed 7 bases at V and 2 bases at J, leaving 20 bases unmatched. The DNA for the CDR3 is TGTGCCAGCATTCGAGTTACCGAAAGGCAGGGGGTCCCCTACGAGCAGTACTTC. This sequence encodes CASIRVTERQGVPYEQYF.

The gene calls are TRBV30 and TRBJ1-1, with unresolved D. This CDR3 region has 12 residues. Trimming left V 2 bases short and J 7 bases short, with 11 bases between. In germline, CDR1 is GTSNPN, CDR2 SVGIG (reference sequence). This CDR3 reads CAWSSNDIEAFF. DNA for the CDR3: TGTGCCTGGAGTAGCAACGACATTGAAGCTTTCTTT. The variable domain in full, with the rest retrieved from reference TRBV30 and TRBJ1-1, is SQTIHQWPATLVQPVGSPLSLECTVEGTSNPNLYWYRQAAGRGLQLLFYSVGIGQISSEVPQNLSASRPQDRQFILSSKKLLLSDSGFYLCAWSSNDIEAFFGQGTRLTVV.

V and J are TRBV3-1 (or the pseudogene TRBV3-2) and TRBJ2-7, with 9 bases matching TRBD1. V lost 0 bases, J lost 4 bases, and 7 bases stayed unmatched. Germline V gene data show CDR1 as LGHDT and CDR2 as YNNKEL (reference sequence). The CDR3 sequence is 16 residues long. The CDR3 here is CASSQDGGQGHYEQYF. The CDR3 DNA is TGTGCCAGCAGCCAAGATGGGGGACAGGGACATTACGAGCAGTACTTC.

This clone was seen only once. The rearrangement links TRBV10-3 to TRBJ2-3, with 11 positions matching TRBD2. The CDR3 covers 19 residues. The ends lost 3 bases at V and 5 bases at J; junction bases unmatched: 16. CDR1 and CDR2 from the germline V gene are ENHRY and SYGVKD. CDR3 nucleotide sequence: TGTGCCATCAGTGATGCCTCGGGGGTAGCGGGAGGGGGTGTAGATACGCAGTATTTT. It is translated as CAISDASGVAGGGVDTQYF.

This clone came up once. The V gene is TRBV6-4, the J gene TRBJ1-4; TRBD1 agrees at 9 bases. Germline CDR1 reads MRHNA; CDR2 reads SNTAGT. This CDR3 comprises 14 residues. V trimming: 2 bases; J trimming: 7 bases; junction bases outside the gene matches: 2. Here the CDR3 reads CASSDGTGLEKLFF. Written as DNA, the CDR3 is TGTGCCAGCAGTGACGGGACAGGGCTTGAAAAACTGTTTTTT.

The V gene is TRBV3-1 (or the pseudogene TRBV3-2), the J gene TRBJ2-2; 11 positions match TRBD2. J was trimmed by 7 bases and V by 2 bases; bases with no gene match: 6. Germline V lookup: CDR1 LGHDT, CDR2 YNNKEL (reference sequence). The CDR3 is 16 amino acids. The CDR3 here is CASSQTSGREYGELFF. CDR3 nucleotides: TGTGCCAGCAGCCAAACTAGCGGGAGAGAATACGGGGAGCTGTTTTTT.

V gene TRBV30 combines with J gene TRBJ2-7, with D perhaps matching TRBD1 (6 bases). Looked up from germline, CDR1 is GTSNPN and CDR2 is SVGIG (reference sequence). V was trimmed by 4 bases and J by 3 bases, leaving 16 bases between them. The CDR3 loop spans 14 amino acids. The CDR3, as DNA: TGTGCCTGGACCCCTACAGGGCTCAGCTACGAGCAGTACTTC. This encodes CAWTPTGLSYEQYF.

The chain carries TRBV2 and TRBJ2-2; 9 positions agree with TRBD2. Germline assignment: CDR1 SNHLY and CDR2 FYNNEI. Germline trimming cut 6 bases from V and 4 bases from J; bases unmatched to any gene: 9. The CDR3 loop spans 16 amino acids. CDR3 sequence: CASRTISGSITGELFF. CDR3 nucleotide sequence: TGTGCCAGCAGAACCATTAGCGGGAGTATCACCGGGGAGCTGTTTTTT.

The chain recombines TRBV27 with TRBJ2-2; a possible D gene is TRBD2 (7 bases). CDR1 and CDR2 (germline): MNHEY, SMNVEV (reference sequence). The CDR3 has 15 amino acids. Trimming took 5 bases from V and 7 from J, leaving 17 bases between them. CDR3 DNA: TGTGCCAGCAGTGCCGGACTAGGGGGACTCGGGGAGCTGTTTTTT. As protein: CASSAGLGGLGELFF.

The chain couples TRBV3-1 (or the pseudogene TRBV3-2) to TRBJ2-6; D is ambiguous. V was cut by 1 base and J by 4 bases, with 8 bases left in between. The CDR3 is made up of 15 amino acids. Germline V gene data show CDR1 as LGHDT and CDR2 as YNNKEL (reference sequence). CDR3: CASSQAGYGANVLTF. The CDR3 DNA sequence: TGTGCCAGCAGCCAAGCAGGTTACGGGGCCAACGTCCTGACTTTC.

The chain joins TRBV5-1 to TRBJ2-5; 8 bases line up with TRBD1. The trim removed 0 bases at V and 4 bases at J, leaving 5 bases unmatched. CDR1 is SGHRS, CDR2 YFSETQ, per germline. The CDR3 covers 15 residues. In DNA, the CDR3 is TGCGCCAGCAGCTTGGGGCAGGGGGCTAGAGAGACCCAGTACTTC. Protein sequence: CASSLGQGARETQYF.

The chain combines TRBV9 with TRBJ1-3, with D unclear. V lost 6 bases to trimming and J lost 0 bases, with 10 bases between them. The CDR3 runs 14 residues. The germline gives CDR1 SGDLS, CDR2 YYNGEE. The CDR3 loop reads CASMREVSGNTIYF. CDR3 nucleotides: TGTGCCAGCATGAGGGAGGTCTCTGGAAACACCATATATTTT.

This rearrangement joins TRBV18 to TRBJ1-4, with D perhaps TRBD1 (5 bases). Trimming removed 7 bases at V and 0 bases at J, with 18 bases between. This CDR3 spans 17 amino acids. The germline V gene has CDR1 KGHSH and CDR2 LQKENI. This CDR3 is CASFLPRQTSTNEKLFF. The CDR3 DNA sequence: TGTGCCAGCTTCTTACCTCGACAGACCTCAACTAATGAAAAACTGTTTTTT.

Worth noting for this clone: The same CDR3 is also encoded by other DNA sequences in this sample. V is TRBV29-1 and J is TRBJ2-1, with 11 bases lining up with TRBD2. The germline gives CDR1 SQVTM, CDR2 ANQGSEA. The CDR3 sequence is 15 residues long. V was clipped by 6 bases and J by 1 base; unmatched bases: 5. The CDR3 sequence is CSVDGTSGSYNEQFF. The CDR3, as DNA: TGCAGCGTCGATGGGACTAGCGGATCCTACAATGAGCAGTTCTTC.

Details on this clone: A read error may account for a junction end that differs from germline. The chain links TRBV7-9 to TRBJ2-1, with TRBD2 matching 7 bases. Germline-derived CDR1 and CDR2 are SEHNR and FQNEAQ (reference sequence). The CDR3 is 11 residues long. CDR3 region: CASNILGGGIF. In nucleotides, the CDR3 is TGTGCCAGCAACATCCTCGGGGGAGGGATCTTC.

The V and J genes are TRBV18 and TRBJ2-3, with D unresolved. Germline lookup yields CDR1 KGHSH and CDR2 LQKENI. The length of the CDR3 is 13 residues. V was cut by 3 bases and J by 2 bases, with 6 bases left in between. The DNA of the CDR3 is TGTGCCAGCTCACCCTACGACACAGATACGCAGTATTTT. Translating gives CASSPYDTDTQYF.

This rearrangement joins TRBV4-2 to TRBJ2-2, with no clear D. Germline V gene lookup returns CDR1 LGHNA and CDR2 YNFKEQ. Trimming pared 0 bases from V and 6 bases from J, leaving 17 bases between. The CDR3 is 17 amino acids. The CDR3 coding sequence is TGTGCCAGCAGCCAAGAGGTCGTCTCTGAGGATGCCGGGGAGCTGTTTTTT. Its protein product is CASSQEVVSEDAGELFF.

The chain has TRBV25-1 and TRBJ1-1; D ambiguous. The V and J ends lost 1 base and 5 bases respectively, with 8 bases between them. Germline V gene sequence: CDR1 MGHDK, CDR2 SYGVNS. The CDR3 spans 13 residues. This chain's CDR3 is CASSEWVRTEAFF. CDR3 sequence (DNA): TGTGCCAGCAGTGAATGGGTCAGGACTGAAGCTTTCTTT.

This clone was counted a single time. The rearrangement joins TRBV24-1 to TRBJ2-7; 7 bases map to TRBD2. V was pared by 5 bases and J by 5 bases, with 5 bases of the junction left unmatched. CDR3 length: 13 residues. CDR1 is KGHDR and CDR2 is SFDVKD in the germline V gene. The CDR3 sequence is CATSGGRGDEQYF. DNA of the CDR3: TGTGCCACCAGTGGGGGGAGGGGAGACGAGCAGTACTTC.

The V and J genes are TRBV5-1 and TRBJ2-3, with D possibly matching TRBD1 (5 bases). Trimming cost V 0 bases and J 4 bases, with 12 bases left between them. The CDR3 length is 15 residues. CDR1 is SGHRS and CDR2 is YFSETQ in the germline V gene. CDR3 bases: TGCGCCAGCAGCTTGGCGAGCAGGGTAGCAGATACGCAGTATTTT. Encoded protein: CASSLASRVADTQYF.

This chain links TRBV19 with TRBJ2-1; TRBD2 agrees at 14 bases. The CDR3 sequence is 21 residues long. V was clipped by 0 bases and J by 1 base; unmatched bases: 11. Germline V gives CDR1 LNHDA, CDR2 SQIVND (reference sequence). CDR3 sequence: CASSIDRSGTSGSSSYNEQFF. Written as DNA, the CDR3 is TGTGCCAGTAGTATAGATCGGTCGGGGACTAGCGGGAGCAGTTCCTACAATGAGCAGTTCTTC.

The DNA of the CDR3 is TGTGCCAGCAGCCCCCGGACTAGCGGGAGAACAGATACGCAGTATTTT. Translating gives CASSPRTSGRTDTQYF. The rearrangement joins TRBV9 to TRBJ2-3; 13 bases are shared with TRBD2. Germline CDR1 reads SGDLS; CDR2 reads YYNGEE. J was trimmed by 3 bases and V by 4 bases; bases with no gene match: 5. The CDR3 has 16 residues.

This clone was counted only a few times. The rearrangement links TRBV10-3 to TRBJ1-1; 8 positions match TRBD1. V trimming: 6 bases; J trimming: 1 base; junction bases outside the gene matches: 4. The CDR3 covers 14 residues. The germline V gene encodes CDR1 ENHRY and CDR2 SYGVKD. The CDR3, as DNA: TGTGCCATCAGGGAGACAGGGGAGAACACTGAAGCTTTCTTT. Amino acids: CAIRETGENTEAFF.

The chain couples TRBV10-1 to TRBJ2-2; TRBD2 might be the D (5 bases). The germline V gene has CDR1 WNHNN and CDR2 SYGVQD (reference sequence). The CDR3 runs to 16 residues. V lost 3 bases to trimming and J lost 1 base, with 12 bases between them. The CDR3 nucleotides are TGCGCCAGCAGTGATAGAGGGAAGGGGAACACCGGGGAGCTGTTTTTT. This encodes CASSDRGKGNTGELFF.

The rearrangement uses TRBV5-1 and TRBJ2-3, with 7 bases fitting TRBD2. CDR3 length: 16 residues. V gave up 3 bases and J gave up 3 bases; unmatched junction bases: 10. Germline values: CDR1 SGHRS, CDR2 YFSETQ. CDR3 bases: TGCGCCAGCAGCTCGACCGGACTAGGTGCGACAGATACGCAGTATTTT. Encoded protein: CASSSTGLGATDTQYF. Together with reference TRBV5-1 and TRBJ2-3, the CDR3 gives the full variable domain: KAGVTQTPRYLIKTRGQQVTLSCSPISGHRSVSWYQQTPGQGLQFLFEYFSETQRNKGNFPGRFSGRQFSNSRSEMNVSTLELGDSALYLCASSSTGLGATDTQYFGPGTRLTVL.

The rearrangement uses TRBV10-3 and TRBJ2-7, with D perhaps TRBD1 (6 bases). Trimming removed 3 bases at V and 1 base at J, with 7 bases between. Germline CDR1 reads ENHRY; CDR2 reads SYGVKD. This CDR3 is 13 amino acids long. The CDR3 protein is CAISEGQSYEQYF. DNA for the CDR3: TGTGCCATCAGTGAAGGACAGTCCTACGAGCAGTACTTC.

This chain connects TRBV5-1 to TRBJ2-1; D is possibly TRBD2 (5 bases). The CDR3 consists of 15 residues. V lost 1 base and J lost 7, with 15 bases in between. CDR1 is SGHRS and CDR2 is YFSETQ in the germline V gene. CDR3 loop: CASSLYSGRGNEQFF. The CDR3 region has the DNA TGCGCCAGCAGCTTGTATTCCGGACGCGGGAATGAGCAGTTCTTC.

The chain is built from TRBV28 and TRBJ1-6; D is unresolved. This CDR3 has 14 residues. Trimming removed 3 bases at V and 0 bases at J, with 3 bases between. Germline V CDR1 and CDR2: MDHEN, SYDVKM. The CDR3 here is CASSFVSYNSPLHF. In DNA, the CDR3 is TGTGCCAGCAGTTTCGTCTCCTATAATTCACCCCTCCACTTT.

This clone was recorded only once. The CDR3 DNA sequence: TGCGCCAGCAGCCAAGAGGGGGCTAGCGGGAGGGATACGCAGTATTTT. This codes for CASSQEGASGRDTQYF. The rearrangement links TRBV4-1 to TRBJ2-3; 11 bases map to TRBD2. The CDR3 totals 16 residues. Germline CDR1 is MGHRA and CDR2 is YSYEKL. V lost 0 bases and J lost 6; bases outside the gene matches: 5.

This clone is a singleton in its sample. V gene TRBV6-5 combines with J gene TRBJ2-7; weak D call: TRBD1 (6 bases). Trimming stripped 6 bases from V and 4 bases from J, with 13 bases between. Germline V gene lookup returns CDR1 MNHEY and CDR2 SVGAGI. The CDR3 has 13 amino acids. The CDR3 nucleotides read TGTGCCAGCAGCCCGGGACACCAGTACGAGCAGTACTTC. Encoded protein: CASSPGHQYEQYF.

The J gene is TRBJ2-5, the V gene TRBV7-9; the D gene is possibly TRBD2 (7 bases). CDR1 SEHNR and CDR2 FQNEAQ come from the germline V gene (reference sequence). There are 18 residues in the CDR3. V was pared by 1 base and J by 2 bases, with 20 bases between. The CDR3 nucleotides read TGTGCCAGCAGCTTAGGGGGGCGCGGTAGCGGGCGTCAAGAGACCCAGTACTTC. Translating gives CASSLGGRGSGRQETQYF.